This record looks at one TCR beta chain sequence and its context. The data derive from a study of shared T cell receptors in the human thymus. Data came from immunoSEQ multiplex PCR; TCRdb stores just in-frame clones and leaves some out. The repertoire holds approximately 730,000 clones, 70% to 90% seen once, with around 0.01% in the top ten. Separately, the same data were catalogued under a study of human thymus T cells. This second study notes: Obtained as resections during corrective heart surgery, the thymus tissue was then studied. Both thymic and peripheral blood repertoires showed apparently biased V and J usage. Related research found strongly overlapping thymic repertoires in unrelated individuals.

This sequence was found in a girl in the first two years of life with a congenital heart defect. The sample was thymocytes.

The CDR3, as DNA: TGCGCCAGCAGTTTTCTAGCGGGGGGGCGTAATGAGCAGTTCTTC. It specifies CASSFLAGGRNEQFF. The V call is TRBV5-1, the J call TRBJ2-1, with TRBD2 identical over 12 bases. Germline assignment: CDR1 SGHRS and CDR2 YFSETQ. The CDR3 loop spans 15 amino acids. J was trimmed by 7 bases and V by 5 bases; bases with no gene match: 7.